This T cell receptor (beta chain) was observed in a study of T cells in tumors after PD-1 blockade. About the study: During anti-PD-1 treatment, some patients continued daily vismodegib 150 mg. On average, peripheral blood gave some 110,000 TCR templates and some 37,000 unique clonotypes.

Germline CDR1 GTSNPN, CDR2 SVGIG (reference sequence). J was trimmed by 7 bases and V by 0 bases; bases with no gene match: 16. This CDR3 contains 17 residues. TCRdb's copy holds only in-frame clones and misses some; the assay was immunoSEQ multiplex PCR. The repertoire holds about 47,000 clones, with roughly 79% as singletons. Tumor or blood genomic DNA was sequenced, with inputs of about 550 ng to 6,500 ng. The clonotype originates from a human donor with basal cell carcinoma. V usage is TRBV30 and J usage is TRBJ2-7; 9 nucleotides match TRBD2. The sample in question was PBMCs, obtained before anti-PD-1 treatment. In nucleotides, the CDR3 is TGTGCCTGGAGTGTACGATTCTCTAGCGGGATCTCCTCTGAGCAGTACTTC. This translates into CAWSVRFSSGISSEQYF.